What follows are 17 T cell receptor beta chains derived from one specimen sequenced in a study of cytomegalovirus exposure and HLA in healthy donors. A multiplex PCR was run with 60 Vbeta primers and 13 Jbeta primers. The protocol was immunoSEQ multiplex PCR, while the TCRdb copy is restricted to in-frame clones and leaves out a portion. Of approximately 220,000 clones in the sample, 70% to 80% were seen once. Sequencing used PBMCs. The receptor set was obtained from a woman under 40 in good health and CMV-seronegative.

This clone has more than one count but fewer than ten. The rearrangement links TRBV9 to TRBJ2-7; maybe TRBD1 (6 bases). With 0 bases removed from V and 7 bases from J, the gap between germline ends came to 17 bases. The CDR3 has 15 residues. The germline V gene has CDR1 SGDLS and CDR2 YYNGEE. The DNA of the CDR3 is TGTGCCAGCAGCGTAGCTGGGACATCAGTTCAGGAGCAGTACTTC. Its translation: CASSVAGTSVQEQYF.

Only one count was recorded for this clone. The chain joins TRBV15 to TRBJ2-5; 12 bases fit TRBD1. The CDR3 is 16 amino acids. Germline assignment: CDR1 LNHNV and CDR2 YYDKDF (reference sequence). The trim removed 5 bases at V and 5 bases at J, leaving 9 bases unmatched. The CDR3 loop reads CATSPRDRGRWETQYF. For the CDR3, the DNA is TGTGCCACCAGCCCCCGGGACAGGGGGCGCTGGGAGACCCAGTACTTC.

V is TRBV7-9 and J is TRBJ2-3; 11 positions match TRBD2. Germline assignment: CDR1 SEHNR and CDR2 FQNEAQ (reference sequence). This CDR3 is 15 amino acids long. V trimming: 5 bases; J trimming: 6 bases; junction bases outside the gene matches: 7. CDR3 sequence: CASSLPSGRHDTQYF. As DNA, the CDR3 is TGTGCCAGCAGCCTCCCTAGCGGGAGGCATGATACGCAGTATTTT.

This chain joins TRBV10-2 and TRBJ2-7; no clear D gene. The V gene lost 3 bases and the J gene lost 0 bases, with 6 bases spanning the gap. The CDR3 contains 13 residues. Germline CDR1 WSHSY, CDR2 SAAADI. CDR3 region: CASSEASSYEQYF. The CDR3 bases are TGCGCCAGCAGTGAAGCGAGCTCCTACGAGCAGTACTTC.

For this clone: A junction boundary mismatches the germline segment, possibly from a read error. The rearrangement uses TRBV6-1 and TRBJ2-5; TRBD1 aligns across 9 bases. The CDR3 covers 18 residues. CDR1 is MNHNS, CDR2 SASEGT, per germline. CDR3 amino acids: CASSEGVGGQGPQGTQYF. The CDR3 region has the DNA TGTGCCAGCAGTGAGGGGGTAGGGGGACAGGGACCACAAGGGACCCAGTACTTC.

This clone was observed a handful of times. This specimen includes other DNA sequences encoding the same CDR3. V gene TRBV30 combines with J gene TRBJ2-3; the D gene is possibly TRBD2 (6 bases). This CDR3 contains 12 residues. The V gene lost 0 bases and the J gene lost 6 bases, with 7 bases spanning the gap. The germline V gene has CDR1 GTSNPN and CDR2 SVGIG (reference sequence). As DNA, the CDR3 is TGTGCCTGGAGTGTACGGGGGGATACGCAGTATTTT. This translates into CAWSVRGDTQYF.

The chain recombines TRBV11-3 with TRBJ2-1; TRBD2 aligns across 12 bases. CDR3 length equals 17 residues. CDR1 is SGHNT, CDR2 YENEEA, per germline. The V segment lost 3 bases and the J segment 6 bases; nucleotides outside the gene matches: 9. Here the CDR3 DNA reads TGTGCCAGCAGCTTTGTCGTACTAGCGGGGGGAAGCAATGAGCAGTTCTTC. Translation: CASSFVVLAGGSNEQFF.

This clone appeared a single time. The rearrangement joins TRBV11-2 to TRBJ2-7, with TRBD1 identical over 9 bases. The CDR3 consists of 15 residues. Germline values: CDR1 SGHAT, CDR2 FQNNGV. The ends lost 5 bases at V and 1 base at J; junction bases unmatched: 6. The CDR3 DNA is TGTGCCAGCAGCCCTAGGACAGGGGAGTCCTACGAGCAGTACTTC. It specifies CASSPRTGESYEQYF.

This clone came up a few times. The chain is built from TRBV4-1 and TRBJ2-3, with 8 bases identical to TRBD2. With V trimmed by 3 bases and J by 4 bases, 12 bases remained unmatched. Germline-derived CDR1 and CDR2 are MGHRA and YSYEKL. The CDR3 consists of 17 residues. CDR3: CASSHQGGTGGPDTQYF. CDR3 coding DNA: TGCGCCAGCAGCCACCAAGGAGGGACGGGGGGGCCAGATACGCAGTATTTT.

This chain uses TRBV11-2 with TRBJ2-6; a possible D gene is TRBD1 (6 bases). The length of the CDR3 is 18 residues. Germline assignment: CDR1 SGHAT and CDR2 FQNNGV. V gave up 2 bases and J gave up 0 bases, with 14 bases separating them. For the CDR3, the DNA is TGTGCCAGCAGCTTAAACCCCCGGACAGTCTCTGGGGCCAACGTCCTGACTTTC. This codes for CASSLNPRTVSGANVLTF.

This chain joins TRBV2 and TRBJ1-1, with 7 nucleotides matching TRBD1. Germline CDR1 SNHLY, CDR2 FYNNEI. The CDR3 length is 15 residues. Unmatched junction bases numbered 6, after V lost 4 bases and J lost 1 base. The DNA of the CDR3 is TGTGCCAGCAGTGGGGCAAGGGGGCGGAACACTGAAGCTTTCTTT. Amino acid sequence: CASSGARGRNTEAFF.

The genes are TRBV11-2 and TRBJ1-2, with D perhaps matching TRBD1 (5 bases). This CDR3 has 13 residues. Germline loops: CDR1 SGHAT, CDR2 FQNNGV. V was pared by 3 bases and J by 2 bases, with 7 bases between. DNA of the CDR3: TGTGCCAGCAGCTTCGACAGCAACTATGGCTACACCTTC. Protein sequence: CASSFDSNYGYTF.

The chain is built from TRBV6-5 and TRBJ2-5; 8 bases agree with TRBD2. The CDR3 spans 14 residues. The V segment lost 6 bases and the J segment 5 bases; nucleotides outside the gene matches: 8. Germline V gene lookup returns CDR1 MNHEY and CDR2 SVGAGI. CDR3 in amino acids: CASSLSSSGETQYF. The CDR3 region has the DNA TGTGCCAGCAGCCTCTCCTCTAGCGGGGAGACCCAGTACTTC.

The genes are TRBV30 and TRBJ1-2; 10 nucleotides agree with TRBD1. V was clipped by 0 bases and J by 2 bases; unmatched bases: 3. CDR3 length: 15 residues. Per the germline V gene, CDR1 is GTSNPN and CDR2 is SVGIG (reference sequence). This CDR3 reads CAWSVPDRGNYGYTF. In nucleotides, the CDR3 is TGTGCCTGGAGTGTACCGGACAGGGGGAACTATGGCTACACCTTC.

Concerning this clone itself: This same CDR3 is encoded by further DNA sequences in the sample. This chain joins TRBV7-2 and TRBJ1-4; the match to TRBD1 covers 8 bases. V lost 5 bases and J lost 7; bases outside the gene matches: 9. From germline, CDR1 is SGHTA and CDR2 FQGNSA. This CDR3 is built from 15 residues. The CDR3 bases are TGTGCCAGCAGCGCCCGACAGGGGCGGATTGAAAAACTGTTTTTT. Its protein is CASSARQGRIEKLFF.

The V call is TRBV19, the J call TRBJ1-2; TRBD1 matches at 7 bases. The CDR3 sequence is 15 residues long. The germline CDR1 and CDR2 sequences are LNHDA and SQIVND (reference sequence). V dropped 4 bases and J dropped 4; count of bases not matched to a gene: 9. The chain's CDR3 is CASSTLQDRFYGYTF. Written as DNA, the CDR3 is TGTGCCAGTAGTACCTTGCAGGACAGGTTCTATGGCTACACCTTC.

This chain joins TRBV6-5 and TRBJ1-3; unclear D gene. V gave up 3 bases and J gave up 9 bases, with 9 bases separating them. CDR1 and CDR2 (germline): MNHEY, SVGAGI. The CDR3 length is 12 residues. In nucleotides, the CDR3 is TGTGCCAGCAGTTATTCTGGTAGCACCATATATTTT. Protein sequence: CASSYSGSTIYF.